These 5 T cell receptor beta chains were all obtained from the same sample, sequenced in a study of cytomegalovirus exposure and HLA in healthy donors. Produced via immunoSEQ multiplex PCR; TCRdb's table is partial and in-frame only. The sample carries under 300,000 clones, 65% to 90% recorded once. Sequencing input: PBMCs. The source of these receptors is a woman aged 18-30 years in good health and CMV-seronegative.

The CDR3 here is CSVESGTGGRQNEQFF. In nucleotides, the CDR3 is TGCAGCGTTGAGTCCGGGACAGGGGGTCGTCAGAATGAGCAGTTCTTC. V is TRBV29-1 and J is TRBJ2-1; 11 bases match TRBD1. Trimming removed 3 bases from V and 7 bases from J; junction bases left unmatched: 11. CDR3 length: 16 residues. Germline loops: CDR1 SQVTM, CDR2 ANQGSEA.

This chain uses TRBV20-1 with TRBJ2-3; D is unresolved. V gave up 5 bases and J gave up 5 bases, with 8 bases separating them. Germline lookup yields CDR1 DFQATT and CDR2 SNEGSKA (reference sequence). This CDR3 has 11 amino acids. The chain's CDR3 is CSAAMLDTQYF. The DNA for the CDR3 is TGCAGTGCTGCTATGTTAGATACGCAGTATTTT.

The CDR3 sequence is CASSEADREQYF. The CDR3 DNA sequence: TGCGCCAGCAGTGAGGCGGACAGGGAGCAGTACTTC. The chain employs TRBV10-1 and TRBJ2-7; 7 nucleotides agree with TRBD1. Germline trimming cut 2 bases from V and 7 bases from J; bases unmatched to any gene: 2. The CDR3 has 12 residues. CDR1 is WNHNN and CDR2 is SYGVQD in the germline V gene (reference sequence).

V gene TRBV28 combines with J gene TRBJ1-2; 8 bases are shared with TRBD1. V dropped 6 bases and J dropped 0; count of bases not matched to a gene: 3. The germline V gene has CDR1 MDHEN and CDR2 SYDVKM. CDR3 length equals 14 residues. CDR3 sequence reads: CASSWTGTNYGYTF. In DNA, the CDR3 is TGTGCCAGCAGCTGGACAGGGACTAACTATGGCTACACCTTC.

This clone was seen a handful of times. This chain uses TRBV4-3 with TRBJ1-2; 12 nucleotides agree with TRBD1. CDR3 length equals 15 residues. Germline loops: CDR1 LGHNA, CDR2 YSLEER. The V and J ends lost 4 bases and 8 bases, in that order; junction bases with no gene match: 8. In DNA, the CDR3 is TGCGCCAGCAGCCCAAGAGGGACAGGGGGCGAGGGCTACACCTTC. It is translated as CASSPRGTGGEGYTF.